Sequencing of this T cell receptor (beta chain) was carried out in a study of shared T cell receptors in the human thymus (dated by TCRdb to about 2021). Background for the entire study: The study examined how the human thymus generates shared, self-reactive T-cell receptor alpha chains.

As regards this clone: The antigen it binds to is not known. A read error is likely, as this CDR3 ends without the conserved phenylalanine or tryptophan. Because the CDR3's place on the DNA is in doubt, the DNA is left out and the CDR3 is given as listed by TCRdb.

Libraries were built with the immunoSEQ multiplex PCR assay. The table comes from immuneACCESS by way of TCRdb, which keeps in-frame sequences with V and J called. Part of the clones is missing from these tables; in studies checked, under half for an unresolved V gene and the rest for unknown reasons. Across this sample there are hundreds of thousands of clones, with more than 75% seen only once. 0.0094% of the sample is taken by the ten largest. This sample was shared with a second study, whose subject was human thymus T cells. The second study also describes: Donors were immunologically healthy infants undergoing open corrective cardiac surgery for congenital heart defects in Finland. Thymus tissue was obtained as surgical resects removed during corrective cardiac surgery. Usage of V and J gene segments appeared to be biased in both the thymic and the peripheral blood repertoires. The related research found that thymic TCR repertoires overlapped highly between unrelated individuals. The study characterized TCR alpha and beta repertoires from about 8 infant thymus samples and a few related peripheral blood samples. Donor ages ranging from about 7 to 244 days were recorded, and 5 to 7 male and two female infants were included in the cohort. Thymocytes were freed from the tissue by mechanical means and kept at -70 degrees C as pellets of roughly 8.5-31 million cells. A QIAsymphony instrument was used to extract genomic DNA from the frozen cell pellets. TCRB and TCRAD loci were amplified from a standardized quantity of quality-controlled genomic DNA using the immunoSEQ multiplex PCR assay. Amplicons spanned the V(D)J region at a length sufficient to cover the CDR3 and identify V and J genes. The commercial immunoSEQ service was used to sequence amplicons on an Illumina platform. Corrections for primer bias and sequencing errors followed previously described methods, while TCRAD and TCRB definitions were based on the IMGT database. immunoSEQ Analyzer 3.0 and VDJTools were used for repertoire analysis, which covered basic statistics, V/J segment usage, diversity estimates, rarefaction and pairwise overlap. To estimate diversity, the Chao1, ChaoE, Efron-Thisted, Shannon and inverse Simpson indices were applied, and diversity was also estimated on datasets down-sampled to the smallest sample. Repertoire overlap was assessed by strict matching of CDR3 nucleotide sequence, V gene and J gene, and clustering was done by Jaccard-based multidimensional scaling. Thymus samples yielded on average about 810,000 unique TCRB clonotypes, compared with roughly 92,000 from blood samples.

The receptor comes from a boy less than two years old with a congenital heart defect. Donor details come from another sample of the same person, matched by shared clones. Sequencing was carried out using thymocytes.

Here the CDR3 is given as CASNRGTGE. The chain is made from TRBV21-1 and TRBJ1-3; TRBD1 is taken as the D call from the table, unchecked against the DNA. TRBV21-1 counts as a pseudogene. The length of the CDR3 is 9 amino acids, counting both ends.